A single sample is the source of the 23 T cell receptor beta chains below, sequenced in a study of a mutant IDH1 vaccine in newly diagnosed glioma. Time point given: week 5, during vaccination. All doses held 300 ug of mutant IDH1 20-mer peptide, with topical imiquimod. These receptors have no identified antigens. TCRdb keeps only in-frame clones here, not all; method: immunoSEQ multiplex PCR. The data contain roughly 28,000 clones, roughly 90% of them singletons. The sample was PBMCs, taken from a glioma patient whose treatment included an IDH1 peptide vaccine. The receptor source for this set is a man aged 18 to 35 with glioma.

V is TRBV5-1 and J is TRBJ1-4; D is ambiguous. Trimming took off 5 bases at V and 0 bases at J, with 5 bases between the two ends. Germline CDR1 is SGHRS and CDR2 is YFSETQ. The length of the CDR3 is 13 residues. CDR3 nucleotides: TGCGCCAGCAGGGGAACAACTAATGAAAAACTGTTTTTT. It codes for CASRGTTNEKLFF.

The chain employs TRBV27 and TRBJ1-1; D is ambiguous. Deletions cut 8 bases from V and 0 bases from J, with 13 bases between. CDR1 MNHEY and CDR2 SMNVEV come from the germline V gene (reference sequence). CDR3 length: 14 amino acids. The DNA for the CDR3 is TGTGCCAGCGCGCCCGCCACTGTGAACACTGAAGCTTTCTTT. It codes for CASAPATVNTEAFF.

V gene TRBV7-9 combines with J gene TRBJ1-1; D is ambiguous. The germline V gene has CDR1 SEHNR and CDR2 FQNEAQ (reference sequence). Trimming took off 5 bases at V and 1 base at J, with 8 bases between the two ends. The CDR3 has 13 amino acids. The CDR3 loop is CASSPRENTEAFF. CDR3 coding DNA: TGTGCCAGCAGCCCCCGGGAGAACACTGAAGCTTTCTTT.

The chain uses TRBV7-6 and TRBJ2-1; D assignment may be TRBD1 or TRBD2 (5 bases each). The V gene lost 1 base and the J gene lost 6 bases, with 13 bases spanning the gap. Germline V gene sequence: CDR1 SGHVS, CDR2 FNYEAQ. The CDR3 runs 15 residues. The CDR3 sequence: CASSLGGPPLNEQFF. DNA for the CDR3: TGTGCCAGCAGCTTAGGGGGACCACCGCTCAATGAGCAGTTCTTC.

This clone was found once. This chain links TRBV9 with TRBJ2-1, with D unclear. The CDR3 sequence is 14 residues long. In germline, CDR1 is SGDLS, CDR2 YYNGEE. V was trimmed by 6 bases and J by 1 base, leaving 11 bases between them. DNA for the CDR3: TGTGCCAGCACGAAAAGCCCTTCCTACAATGAGCAGTTCTTC. This gives the protein CASTKSPSYNEQFF.

By frequency in the sample, this clone is medium-sized (0.01 to 0.1%). This chain connects TRBV19 to TRBJ1-5; no clear D. Germline-derived CDR1 and CDR2 are LNHDA and SQIVND (reference sequence). Trimming took 1 base from V and 4 from J, leaving 5 bases between them. The CDR3 loop spans 13 amino acids. The CDR3 DNA reads TGTGCCAGTAGTATAGTTGGGAATCAGCCCCAGCATTTT. It specifies CASSIVGNQPQHF.

This chain joins TRBV7-2 and TRBJ2-1, with a weak D call TRBD2 (6 bases). CDR3 length: 16 amino acids. Germline CDR1 SGHTA, CDR2 FQGNSA. V gave up 5 bases and J gave up 10 bases, with 24 bases separating them. The CDR3 is CASSINRDFPSEEQFF. CDR3 nucleotides: TGTGCCAGCAGCATAAACCGGGACTTTCCCTCTGAAGAGCAGTTCTTC.

The chain recombines TRBV7-8 with TRBJ1-5; D call uncertain. CDR1 is SGHVS, CDR2 FQNEAQ, per germline. Trimming left V 3 bases short and J 2 bases short, with 11 bases between. The CDR3 runs 15 residues. DNA of the CDR3: TGTGCCAGCAGCTTCGGAACGCGGGGCAATCAGCCCCAGCATTTT. Translation: CASSFGTRGNQPQHF. Full variable domain (missing parts from reference TRBV7-8 and TRBJ1-5): GAGVSQSPRYKVAKRGQDVALRCDPISGHVSLFWYQQALGQGPEFLTYFQNEAQLDKSGLPSDRFFAERPEGSVSTLKIQRTQQEDSAVYLCASSFGTRGNQPQHFGDGTRLSIL.

This sequence joins TRBV6-1 and TRBJ1-2; maybe TRBD1 (6 bases). Germline V gene lookup returns CDR1 MNHNS and CDR2 SASEGT. V lost 2 bases to trimming and J lost 4 bases, with 14 bases between them. The CDR3 length is 15 residues. CDR3 sequence: CASSENRGRSYGYTF. The CDR3, as DNA: TGTGCCAGCAGTGAAAATCGGGGGCGAAGCTATGGCTACACCTTC.

The rearrangement links TRBV6-4 to TRBJ1-1; a weak D match, TRBD1 (5 bases). Trimming took 1 base from V and 0 from J, leaving 15 bases between them. Germline V CDR1 and CDR2: MRHNA, SNTAGT. This CDR3 has 17 residues. CDR3 nucleotide sequence: TGTGCCAGCAGTGACTGGGAGACAGAGACCATGAACACTGAAGCTTTCTTT. It translates to CASSDWETETMNTEAFF.

This sequence joins TRBV30 and TRBJ1-4, with 7 bases matching TRBD1. The J segment lost 8 bases and the V segment lost 2 bases, leaving 5 bases of the junction unmatched. CDR3 length equals 13 residues. The germline V gene encodes CDR1 GTSNPN and CDR2 SVGIG (reference sequence). The CDR3 DNA is TGTGCCTGGAGTATTACCAGGGGGGAAAAACTGTTTTTT. It translates to CAWSITRGEKLFF.

The chain employs TRBV6-6 and TRBJ2-7, with TRBD1 matching over 8 bases. V shed 0 bases, J shed 5 bases, and the junction held 6 bases outside the gene matches. This CDR3 has 15 residues. From germline, CDR1 is MNHNY and CDR2 SVGAGI (reference sequence). CDR3 nucleotides: TGTGCCAGCAGTTACTCTGTGACAGGGGCGCACGAGCAGTACTTC. This gives the protein CASSYSVTGAHEQYF.

The CDR3 sequence is CATGTGPPYEQYF. Here the CDR3 DNA reads TGTGCCACCGGAACAGGGCCGCCCTACGAGCAGTACTTC. The gene calls are TRBV10-3 and TRBJ2-7, with a possible D match to TRBD1 (6 bases). There are 13 residues in the CDR3. V lost 10 bases, J lost 2 bases, and 15 bases lay in between. Germline values: CDR1 ENHRY, CDR2 SYGVKD.

The chain recombines TRBV19 with TRBJ1-5; TRBD1 matches 9 bases. Germline CDR1 LNHDA, CDR2 SQIVND (reference sequence). The J segment lost 7 bases and the V segment lost 3 bases, leaving 4 bases of the junction unmatched. The CDR3 is 14 residues long. In DNA form, the CDR3 reads TGTGCCAGTAGTATCGGGACAGGGCGACAGCCCCAGCATTTT. Translated: CASSIGTGRQPQHF. The full variable domain, its missing parts supplied by reference TRBV19 and TRBJ1-5, is DGGITQSPKYLFRKEGQNVTLSCEQNLNHDAMYWYRQDPGQGLRLIYYSQIVNDFQKGDIAEGYSVSREKKESFPLTVTSAQKNPTAFYLCASSIGTGRQPQHFGDGTRLSIL.

This clone was seen once. The chain carries TRBV5-1 and TRBJ2-7; D is ambiguous. This CDR3 has 14 residues. V lost 3 bases, J lost 6 bases, and 16 bases lay in between. The V gene's germline CDR1 is SGHRS and CDR2 YFSETQ. Here the CDR3 DNA reads TGCGCCAGCAGCTCAGTCCAGGCCCGGAGCGAGCAGTACTTC. It encodes CASSSVQARSEQYF.

Only one count was recorded for this clone. The chain employs TRBV6-1 and TRBJ1-1; D is undetermined. Deletions cut 2 bases from V and 1 base from J, with 2 bases between. The length of the CDR3 is 12 residues. In germline, CDR1 is MNHNS, CDR2 SASEGT. CDR3 DNA sequence: TGTGCCAGCAGTGAAAGGAACACTGAAGCTTTCTTT. It yields the protein CASSERNTEAFF.

This chain links TRBV2 with TRBJ2-7; D gene unclear. The CDR3 extends over 12 amino acids. V was clipped by 0 bases and J by 4 bases, with 4 bases between them. Germline values: CDR1 SNHLY, CDR2 FYNNEI. CDR3 bases: TGTGCCAGCAGTGAAGCGATATACGAGCAGTACTTC. Its translation is CASSEAIYEQYF.

This rearrangement joins TRBV14 to TRBJ1-1; D may be TRBD1 (6 bases). Germline V gene data show CDR1 as SGHDN and CDR2 as FVKESK. The CDR3 has 19 amino acids. The V end lost 0 bases, the J end lost 6 bases, and 26 bases lay between the germline ends. Written as DNA, the CDR3 is TGTGCCAGCAGCCAAGAATTTAGAACAGGGCAAGGAACAAGATCTGAAGCTTTCTTT. Translation: CASSQEFRTGQGTRSEAFF.

The CDR3 reads CASRASGRGETQYF. The CDR3 bases are TGCGCCAGCAGGGCTAGCGGGAGAGGTGAGACCCAGTACTTC. V gene TRBV5-1 combines with J gene TRBJ2-5; 10 nucleotides match TRBD2. V gave up 5 bases and J gave up 5 bases; unmatched junction bases: 6. CDR3 size: 14 residues. Germline values: CDR1 SGHRS, CDR2 YFSETQ. The variable domain in full, with the rest retrieved from reference TRBV5-1 and TRBJ2-5, is KAGVTQTPRYLIKTRGQQVTLSCSPISGHRSVSWYQQTPGQGLQFLFEYFSETQRNKGNFPGRFSGRQFSNSRSEMNVSTLELGDSALYLCASRASGRGETQYFGPGTRLLVL.

This chain uses TRBV25-1 with TRBJ2-7, with 9 bases lining up with TRBD1. V shed 8 bases and J 4 bases; nucleotides not matched to a gene: 12. The CDR3 runs to 15 residues. Germline CDR1 reads MGHDK; CDR2 reads SYGVNS. The CDR3 loop is CASARSGQGRYEQYF. The CDR3 DNA reads TGTGCCAGCGCACGTTCGGGACAGGGCCGGTACGAGCAGTACTTC.

This sequence joins TRBV5-1 and TRBJ1-1; no clear D gene. Looked up from germline, CDR1 is SGHRS and CDR2 is YFSETQ. Trimming took 7 bases from V and 5 from J, leaving 18 bases between them. The CDR3 has 14 residues. CDR3 nucleotides: TGCGCCAGCGGTTTTAATCGTCCGGGGACTGAAGCTTTCTTT. Translated, it gives CASGFNRPGTEAFF.

The V gene is TRBV9, the J gene TRBJ1-5; 7 bases fit TRBD1. The V and J ends lost 3 bases and 2 bases, in that order; junction bases with no gene match: 2. This CDR3 has 14 amino acids. CDR1 is SGDLS and CDR2 is YYNGEE in the germline V gene. The CDR3 coding sequence is TGTGCCAGCAGCGGAGGACAGGGCAATCAGCCCCAGCATTTT. It is translated as CASSGGQGNQPQHF.

The V and J genes are TRBV4-1 and TRBJ1-1; TRBD1 aligns across 9 bases. The V gene's germline CDR1 is MGHRA and CDR2 YSYEKL. The CDR3 is 15 residues long. V shed 2 bases and J 7 bases; nucleotides not matched to a gene: 8. In DNA, the CDR3 is TGCGCCAGCAGCCAAACAACAGGGGGCGGCGGTGAAGCTTTCTTT. Its translation is CASSQTTGGGGEAFF.